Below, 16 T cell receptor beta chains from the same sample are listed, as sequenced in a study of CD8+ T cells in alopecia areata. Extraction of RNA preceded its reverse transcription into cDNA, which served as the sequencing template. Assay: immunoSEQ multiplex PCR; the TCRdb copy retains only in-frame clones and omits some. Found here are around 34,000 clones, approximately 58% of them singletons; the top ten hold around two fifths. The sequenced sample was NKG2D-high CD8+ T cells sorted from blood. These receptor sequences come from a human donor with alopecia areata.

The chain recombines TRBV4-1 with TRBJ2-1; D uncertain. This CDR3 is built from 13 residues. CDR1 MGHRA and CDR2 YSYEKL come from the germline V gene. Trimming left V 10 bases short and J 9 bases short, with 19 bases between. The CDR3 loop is CATGDGFVSEQFF. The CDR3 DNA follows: TGCGCCACCGGTGATGGGTTCGTTAGTGAGCAGTTCTTC.

In DNA form, the CDR3 reads TGCAGCGTTGATTTCAGGGGAGAAACGAACACTGAAGCTTTCTTT. Translating it yields CSVDFRGETNTEAFF. V and J are TRBV29-1 and TRBJ1-1; the D gene is possibly TRBD1 (6 bases). The CDR3 consists of 15 residues. Germline values: CDR1 SQVTM, CDR2 ANQGSEA. V gave up 3 bases and J gave up 1 base, with 15 bases separating them.

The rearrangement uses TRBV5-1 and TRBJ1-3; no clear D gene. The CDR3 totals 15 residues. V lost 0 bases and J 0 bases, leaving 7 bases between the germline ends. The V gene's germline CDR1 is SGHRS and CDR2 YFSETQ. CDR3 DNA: TGCGCCAGCAGCTTGGGACCCGACTCTGGAAACACCATATATTTT. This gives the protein CASSLGPDSGNTIYF.

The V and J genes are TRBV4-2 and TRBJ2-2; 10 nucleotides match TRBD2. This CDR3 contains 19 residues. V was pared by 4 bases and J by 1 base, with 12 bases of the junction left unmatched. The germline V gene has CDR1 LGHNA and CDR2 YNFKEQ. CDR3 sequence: CASSLAPGLAEMNTGELFF. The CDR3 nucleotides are TGTGCCAGCAGCCTCGCGCCCGGACTAGCGGAGATGAACACCGGGGAGCTGTTTTTT.

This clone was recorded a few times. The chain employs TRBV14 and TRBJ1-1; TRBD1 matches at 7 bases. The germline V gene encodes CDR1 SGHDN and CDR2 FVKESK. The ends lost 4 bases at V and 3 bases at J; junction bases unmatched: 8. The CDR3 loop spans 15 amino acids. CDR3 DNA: TGTGCCAGCAGCCGAATACAGGGGCCAGACACTGAAGCTTTCTTT. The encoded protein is CASSRIQGPDTEAFF.

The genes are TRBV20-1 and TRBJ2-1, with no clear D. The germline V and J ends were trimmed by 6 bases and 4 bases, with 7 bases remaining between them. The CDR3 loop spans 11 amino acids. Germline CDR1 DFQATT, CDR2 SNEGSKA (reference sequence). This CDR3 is CSAPLYNEQFF. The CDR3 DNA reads TGCAGTGCGCCACTATACAATGAGCAGTTCTTC.

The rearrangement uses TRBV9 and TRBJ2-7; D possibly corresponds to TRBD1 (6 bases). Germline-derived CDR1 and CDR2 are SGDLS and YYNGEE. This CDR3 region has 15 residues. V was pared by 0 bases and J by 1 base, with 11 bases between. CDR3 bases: TGTGCCAGCAGCGTAGAGGGACACCTTTCCTACGAGCAGTACTTC. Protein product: CASSVEGHLSYEQYF.

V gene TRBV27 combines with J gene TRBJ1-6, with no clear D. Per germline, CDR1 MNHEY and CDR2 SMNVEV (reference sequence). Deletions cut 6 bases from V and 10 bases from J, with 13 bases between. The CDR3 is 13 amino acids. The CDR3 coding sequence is TGTGCCAGCAGGAGAGTCAAACCGTCACCCCTCCACTTT. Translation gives CASRRVKPSPLHF.

CDR3 coding DNA: TGTGCCAGCAGCGCATCCGGGGCAGATTCTAACTATGGCTACACCTTC. It specifies CASSASGADSNYGYTF. The J gene is TRBJ1-2, the V gene TRBV9; tentatively, D is TRBD1 (5 bases). Germline CDR1 is SGDLS and CDR2 is YYNGEE. V was trimmed by 3 bases and J by 0 bases, leaving 15 bases between them. This CDR3 comprises 16 residues.

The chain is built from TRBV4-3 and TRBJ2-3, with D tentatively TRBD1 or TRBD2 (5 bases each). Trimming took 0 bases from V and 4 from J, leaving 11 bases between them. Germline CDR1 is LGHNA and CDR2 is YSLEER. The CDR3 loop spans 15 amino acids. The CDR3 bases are TGCGCCAGCAGCCAAGATCGGGGCGGACCAGATACGCAGTATTTT. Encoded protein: CASSQDRGGPDTQYF.

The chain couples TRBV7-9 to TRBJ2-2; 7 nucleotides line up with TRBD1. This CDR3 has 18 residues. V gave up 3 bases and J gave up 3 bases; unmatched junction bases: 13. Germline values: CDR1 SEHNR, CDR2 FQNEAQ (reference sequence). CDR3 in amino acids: CASSFPTPGQTYTGELFF. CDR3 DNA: TGTGCCAGCAGCTTCCCGACCCCGGGACAGACCTACACCGGGGAGCTGTTTTTT.

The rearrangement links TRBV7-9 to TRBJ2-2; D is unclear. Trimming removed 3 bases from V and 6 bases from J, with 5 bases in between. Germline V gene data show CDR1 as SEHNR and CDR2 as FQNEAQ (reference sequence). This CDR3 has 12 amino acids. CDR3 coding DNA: TGTGCCAGCAGCTTTCTATCCGGGGAGCTGTTTTTT. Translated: CASSFLSGELFF.

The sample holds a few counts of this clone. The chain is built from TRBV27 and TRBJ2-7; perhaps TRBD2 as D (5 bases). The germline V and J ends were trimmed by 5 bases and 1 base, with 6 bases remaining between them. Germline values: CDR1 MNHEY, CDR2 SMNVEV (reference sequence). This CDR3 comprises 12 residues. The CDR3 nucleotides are TGTGCCAGCAGTAGCGGTTCCTACGAGCAGTACTTC. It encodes CASSSGSYEQYF.

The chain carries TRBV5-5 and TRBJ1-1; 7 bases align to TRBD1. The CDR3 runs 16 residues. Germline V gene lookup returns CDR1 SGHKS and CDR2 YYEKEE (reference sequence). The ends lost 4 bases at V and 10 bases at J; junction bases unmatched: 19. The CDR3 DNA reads TGTGCCAGCAGCCCCTACTTGCAGGGGGGGGGTATCGGAGCTTTCTTT. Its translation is CASSPYLQGGGIGAFF.

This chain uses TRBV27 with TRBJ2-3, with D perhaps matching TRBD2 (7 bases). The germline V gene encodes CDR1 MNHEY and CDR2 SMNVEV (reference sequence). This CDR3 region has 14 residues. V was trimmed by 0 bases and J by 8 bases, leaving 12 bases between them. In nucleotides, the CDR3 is TGTGCCAGCAGTTTATCCGGGGGGCCGGGTACGCAGTATTTT. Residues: CASSLSGGPGTQYF.

CDR3: CASEAYIWQSTETQYF. CDR3 DNA sequence: TGTGCCAGCGAAGCTTATATATGGCAGAGTACAGAGACCCAGTACTTC. The rearrangement uses TRBV7-9 and TRBJ2-5; D is undetermined. Trimming removed 8 bases at V and 4 bases at J, with 23 bases between. This CDR3 spans 16 amino acids. Germline assignment: CDR1 SEHNR and CDR2 FQNEAQ (reference sequence).